These 25 T cell receptor beta chains were sequenced from one sample in a study of T cell changes during pregnancy in multiple sclerosis. Using immunoSEQ multiplex PCR, the repertoire was profiled, and TCRdb retains in-frame clones only, with some absent. Of about 69,000 clones listed, 91% are singletons. Source: CD4+ T cells from peripheral blood mononuclear cells, taken in the third trimester of pregnancy. Receptors originate from a female donor in good health, enrolled as a control in a pregnancy study.

This chain links TRBV7-8 with TRBJ1-5; possibly TRBD1 for D (5 bases). Trimming stripped 6 bases from V and 6 bases from J, with 12 bases between. The CDR3 contains 13 residues. Germline-derived CDR1 and CDR2 are SGHVS and FQNEAQ. CDR3 residues: CASSGSGGQPQHF. CDR3 nucleotides: TGTGCCAGCAGTGGATCCGGGGGTCAGCCCCAGCATTTT.

In nucleotides, the CDR3 is TGTGCCAGCAGAGTACAGGGGAGCAATCAGCCCCAGCATTTT. Residues: CASRVQGSNQPQHF. This sequence joins TRBV28 and TRBJ1-5, with TRBD1 identical over 7 bases. CDR3 length: 14 residues. CDR1 and CDR2 (germline): MDHEN, SYDVKM. V was pared by 6 bases and J by 1 base, with 3 bases of the junction left unmatched.

This clone was observed a few times. The chain employs TRBV30 and TRBJ1-1, with 11 bases lining up with TRBD1. The CDR3 contains 12 residues. From germline, CDR1 is GTSNPN and CDR2 SVGIG (reference sequence). Trimming at V came to 3 bases and at J to 12 bases, leaving 6 bases not matched to a gene. The CDR3 sequence: CAWRGQGGPTFF. CDR3 nucleotide sequence: TGTGCCTGGAGGGGACAGGGGGGTCCGACTTTCTTT.

This chain links TRBV9 with TRBJ2-3, with TRBD1 matching over 10 bases. Trimming at V came to 7 bases and at J to 1 base, leaving 0 bases not matched to a gene. The CDR3 loop spans 13 amino acids. CDR1 SGDLS and CDR2 YYNGEE come from the germline V gene. The DNA of the CDR3 is TGTGCCAGCGGGACAGGGGGCACAGATACGCAGTATTTT. Translating it yields CASGTGGTDTQYF.

This clone is a singleton in its sample. The chain carries TRBV10-3 and TRBJ1-5; 7 bases fit TRBD1. This CDR3 is 16 amino acids long. The ends lost 0 bases at V and 5 bases at J; junction bases unmatched: 7. CDR1 ENHRY and CDR2 SYGVKD come from the germline V gene. The CDR3 DNA follows: TGTGCCATCAGTGAGTCGTCAGGGGGGAATGATCAGCCCCAGCATTTT. This gives the protein CAISESSGGNDQPQHF.

The gene calls are TRBV27 and TRBJ1-5; no clear D. The CDR3 is 15 amino acids. V lost 0 bases and J 2 bases, leaving 8 bases between the germline ends. Germline CDR1 reads MNHEY; CDR2 reads SMNVEV (reference sequence). The CDR3 region has the DNA TGTGCCAGCAGTTTATCTCCCTTCGGCAATCAGCCCCAGCATTTT. Amino acids: CASSLSPFGNQPQHF.

The J gene is TRBJ2-7, the V gene TRBV27, with TRBD1 matching over 7 bases. V lost 5 bases, J lost 0 bases, and 4 bases stayed unmatched. CDR1 is MNHEY, CDR2 SMNVEV, per germline (reference sequence). This CDR3 comprises 14 residues. The CDR3 DNA reads as TGTGCCAGCAGTCCCCGACAGGGCTCCTACGAGCAGTACTTC. Protein: CASSPRQGSYEQYF.

The chain employs TRBV6-1 and TRBJ2-7, with D unresolved. Germline loops: CDR1 MNHNS, CDR2 SASEGT. The CDR3 runs to 14 residues. V was pared by 8 bases and J by 0 bases, with 14 bases between. In nucleotides, the CDR3 is TGTGCCAGCTCCGTGGGCAGCAGCTCCTACGAGCAGTACTTC. Encoded protein: CASSVGSSSYEQYF.

The chain has TRBV7-8 and TRBJ1-2; D is possibly TRBD1 (6 bases). CDR3 length: 15 residues. V lost 1 base, J lost 8 bases, and 17 bases lay in between. CDR1 SGHVS and CDR2 FQNEAQ come from the germline V gene. Here the CDR3 reads CASSLGLNRAMGYTF. For the CDR3, the DNA is TGTGCCAGCAGCTTAGGCCTAAACAGGGCTATGGGCTACACCTTC.

This chain uses TRBV6-5 with TRBJ1-1; 7 nucleotides align to TRBD1. CDR3 size: 12 residues. With V trimmed by 7 bases and J by 4 bases, 3 bases remained unmatched. CDR1 MNHEY and CDR2 SVGAGI come from the germline V gene. CDR3 coding DNA: TGTGCCAGCAACCCAGGGGGCACTGAAGCTTTCTTT. Translated, it gives CASNPGGTEAFF.

This chain links TRBV20-1 with TRBJ1-4; possible D gene TRBD1, 6 bases. The CDR3 contains 11 residues. The germline V gene encodes CDR1 DFQATT and CDR2 SNEGSKA (reference sequence). V was trimmed by 6 bases and J by 10 bases, leaving 12 bases between them. DNA for the CDR3: TGCAGTGCGAACAGGGAGGGAAAACTGTTTTTT. It translates to CSANREGKLFF.

V and J are TRBV1 and TRBJ2-7; the D call in the table, TRBD2, was not verified against the DNA. TRBV1 is given as a pseudogene. The CDR3 length is 19 residues. CDR3 in amino acids: CTSSQGPPGTSGGTYEQYF. The DNA of the CDR3 is TGCACCAGCAGCCAAGGCCCCCCCGGGACTAGCGGGGGTACCTACGAGCAGTACTTC.

The chain links TRBV5-5 to TRBJ2-3, with TRBD1 identical over 8 bases. The CDR3 runs to 17 residues. J was trimmed by 1 base and V by 0 bases; bases with no gene match: 7. Germline loops: CDR1 SGHKS, CDR2 YYEKEE (reference sequence). This CDR3 is CASSLDRDRFGTDTQYF. CDR3 sequence (DNA): TGTGCCAGCAGCTTGGACCGGGACAGGTTCGGCACAGATACGCAGTATTTT. Drawing the rest from reference TRBV5-5 and TRBJ2-3, the complete variable domain is DAGVTQSPTHLIKTRGQQVTLRCSPISGHKSVSWYQQVLGQGPQFIFQYYEKEERGRGNFPDRFSARQFPNYSSELNVNALLLGDSALYLCASSLDRDRFGTDTQYFGPGTRLTVL.

V gene TRBV19 combines with J gene TRBJ2-2, with a weak D call TRBD2 (6 bases). Germline assignment: CDR1 LNHDA and CDR2 SQIVND (reference sequence). The V gene lost 3 bases and the J gene lost 5 bases, with 10 bases spanning the gap. The CDR3 spans 14 residues. CDR3 loop: CASSILGGTGELFF. CDR3 nucleotide sequence: TGTGCCAGTAGTATCCTCGGGGGTACCGGGGAGCTGTTTTTT.

The chain joins TRBV27 to TRBJ2-7, with 8 bases aligning to TRBD1. The length of the CDR3 is 14 residues. The V and J ends lost 5 bases and 0 bases, in that order; junction bases with no gene match: 3. Germline V CDR1 and CDR2: MNHEY, SMNVEV (reference sequence). In DNA, the CDR3 is TGTGCCAGCAGTCGACAGGGGATCTCCTACGAGCAGTACTTC. Protein product: CASSRQGISYEQYF.

This clone was seen only once. The J gene is TRBJ2-3, the V gene TRBV5-1; perhaps TRBD2 as D (5 bases). With 3 bases removed from V and 1 base from J, the gap between germline ends came to 12 bases. Germline V gives CDR1 SGHRS, CDR2 YFSETQ. The CDR3 spans 15 residues. CDR3 region: CASSSTPGGTDTQYF. In DNA form, the CDR3 reads TGCGCCAGCAGCTCCACCCCCGGGGGCACAGATACGCAGTATTTT. The full variable domain, rest sourced from reference TRBV5-1 and TRBJ2-3, is KAGVTQTPRYLIKTRGQQVTLSCSPISGHRSVSWYQQTPGQGLQFLFEYFSETQRNKGNFPGRFSGRQFSNSRSEMNVSTLELGDSALYLCASSSTPGGTDTQYFGPGTRLTVL.

This rearrangement joins TRBV29-1 to TRBJ2-7, with TRBD1 identical over 9 bases. V dropped 4 bases and J dropped 5; count of bases not matched to a gene: 6. Germline CDR1 is SQVTM and CDR2 is ANQGSEA. CDR3 length: 13 residues. The CDR3 spells CSVAVTGGDEQYF. CDR3 DNA: TGCAGCGTTGCGGTTACAGGGGGCGACGAGCAGTACTTC.

This chain joins TRBV4-2 and TRBJ1-2; possibly TRBD1 for D (5 bases). Germline CDR1 LGHNA, CDR2 YNFKEQ. This CDR3 spans 12 amino acids. Deletions cut 0 bases from V and 9 bases from J, with 8 bases between. Here the CDR3 DNA reads TGTGCCAGCAGCCAAGAACAGGACAGCTACACCTTC. Protein sequence: CASSQEQDSYTF.

This clone was observed a single time. The chain is built from TRBV6-5 and TRBJ1-4; D gene uncertain. There are 15 residues in the CDR3. Germline V lookup: CDR1 MNHEY, CDR2 SVGAGI. V was pared by 0 bases and J by 5 bases, with 10 bases between. The CDR3 DNA follows: TGTGCCAGCAGTTACTCGGGCCCCAGCAATGAAAAACTGTTTTTT. Protein product: CASSYSGPSNEKLFF.

This rearrangement joins TRBV2 to TRBJ1-5; a weak D match, TRBD1 (6 bases). Trimming took off 7 bases at V and 9 bases at J, with 16 bases between the two ends. Germline V CDR1 and CDR2: SNHLY, FYNNEI. The CDR3 spans 13 residues. The CDR3, as DNA: TGTGCCAGCACCACAGGCATACAGGGGCCCCAGCATTTT. Translation gives CASTTGIQGPQHF.

The chain uses TRBV6-5 and TRBJ1-1; tentative D call: TRBD1 (5 bases). This CDR3 region has 13 residues. Germline lookup yields CDR1 MNHEY and CDR2 SVGAGI. V was clipped by 6 bases and J by 1 base, with 9 bases between them. The CDR3 nucleotides are TGTGCCAGCAGCTCCAGGGAGAACACTGAAGCTTTCTTT. Encoded protein: CASSSRENTEAFF.

The chain has TRBV4-3 and TRBJ1-1; D is unresolved. The germline V gene has CDR1 LGHNA and CDR2 YSLEER. Trimming removed 3 bases from V and 7 bases from J, with 15 bases in between. There are 14 residues in the CDR3. In DNA form, the CDR3 reads TGCGCCAGCAGCCAGGCCCCGGGTCTCCGTGAAGCTTTCTTT. This codes for CASSQAPGLREAFF.

The chain links TRBV6-5 to TRBJ1-4, with TRBD1 matching 7 bases. The J segment lost 0 bases and the V segment lost 4 bases, leaving 5 bases of the junction unmatched. The germline V gene encodes CDR1 MNHEY and CDR2 SVGAGI. CDR3 length equals 16 residues. This CDR3 reads CASSSLQGATNEKLFF. CDR3 DNA: TGTGCCAGCAGTTCACTCCAGGGGGCAACTAATGAAAAACTGTTTTTT.

V is TRBV6-1 and J is TRBJ2-6; D is uncertain. V was trimmed by 4 bases and J by 1 base, leaving 5 bases between them. This CDR3 comprises 14 residues. Germline lookup yields CDR1 MNHNS and CDR2 SASEGT. The CDR3 DNA follows: TGTGCCAGCAGTGCAGTTTCTGGGGCCAACGTCCTGACTTTC. It is translated as CASSAVSGANVLTF.

DNA of the CDR3: TGTGCCAGCAGCGCCGGGACAGGGGGGTCGCGGGGCTACACCTTC. This sequence encodes CASSAGTGGSRGYTF. V is TRBV6-5 and J is TRBJ1-2, with 11 positions matching TRBD1. Germline V gene data show CDR1 as MNHEY and CDR2 as SVGAGI. The CDR3 contains 15 residues. With V trimmed by 6 bases and J by 8 bases, 11 bases remained unmatched.